Shown below are 26 T cell receptor beta chains from a single sample sequenced in a study of blood T cell repertoires in COVID-19. The assay was immunoSEQ multiplex PCR, and TCRdb's table has in-frame clones only and misses some. The profile shows fewer than 250,000 clones, approximately 83% of them singletons. Sequences were obtained from peripheral blood. The source of these receptors is a woman in her 50s with acute or convalescent COVID-19.

Concerning this clone: Other DNA sequences in this specimen translate into the identical CDR3. The chain recombines TRBV28 with TRBJ2-7; 10 nucleotides line up with TRBD2. V was pared by 5 bases and J by 2 bases, with 3 bases of the junction left unmatched. Looked up from germline, CDR1 is MDHEN and CDR2 is SYDVKM. The CDR3 is made up of 14 amino acids. CDR3 bases: TGTGCCAGCAGTCTACTAGCGGGGACCTACGAGCAGTACTTC. Translating gives CASSLLAGTYEQYF.

CDR3 coding DNA: TGTGCCATCAGTGAGGGCCAGGAGAACACTGAAGCTTTCTTT. This sequence encodes CAISEGQENTEAFF. The V and J genes are TRBV10-3 and TRBJ1-1; D is ambiguous. Deletions cut 2 bases from V and 1 base from J, with 8 bases between. Germline V CDR1 and CDR2: ENHRY, SYGVKD. This CDR3 region has 14 residues.

This clone was seen ten or more times. This chain links TRBV9 with TRBJ1-2, with D possibly matching TRBD1 (5 bases). CDR1 and CDR2 from the germline V gene are SGDLS and YYNGEE. The length of the CDR3 is 17 residues. V was clipped by 0 bases and J by 1 base, with 16 bases between them. CDR3: CASSVALFDSSNYGYTF. In DNA, the CDR3 is TGTGCCAGCAGCGTAGCTTTATTTGACAGCAGTAACTATGGCTACACCTTC. Supplemented by reference TRBV9 and TRBJ1-2, the full variable domain reads DSGVTQTPKHLITATGQRVTLRCSPRSGDLSVYWYQQSLDQGLQFLIQYYNGEERAKGNILERFSAQQFPDLHSELNLSSLELGDSALYFCASSVALFDSSNYGYTFGSGTRLTVV.

This sequence joins TRBV19 and TRBJ1-2, with 12 positions matching TRBD1. J lost 6 bases, V lost 5 bases, and 7 bases had no gene match. CDR1 is LNHDA and CDR2 is SQIVND in the germline V gene (reference sequence). The CDR3 has 15 amino acids. CDR3 nucleotides: TGTGCCAGTAGTGATCCGGGACAGGGGGCAAATGGCTACACCTTC. It yields the protein CASSDPGQGANGYTF.

The rearrangement links TRBV27 to TRBJ2-1, with TRBD1 matching over 9 bases. Germline lookup yields CDR1 MNHEY and CDR2 SMNVEV (reference sequence). The CDR3 length is 15 residues. Unmatched junction bases numbered 10, after V lost 5 bases and J lost 8 bases. Here the CDR3 DNA reads TGTGCCAGCAGTCTTCGGGACAGGGTGTTGGATGAGCAGTTCTTC. This codes for CASSLRDRVLDEQFF.

The V call is TRBV11-2, the J call TRBJ1-5, with 8 bases lining up with TRBD1. With 5 bases clipped from V and 5 bases from J, the junction kept 2 bases outside the gene matches. The CDR3 length is 13 residues. Germline V gives CDR1 SGHAT, CDR2 FQNNGV. The CDR3 DNA reads TGTGCCAGCAGCGGGACAGGCCATCAGCCCCAGCATTTT. Encoded protein: CASSGTGHQPQHF.

The V and J genes are TRBV7-9 and TRBJ1-3; possibly TRBD1 for D (5 bases). Germline V gene lookup returns CDR1 SEHNR and CDR2 FQNEAQ (reference sequence). V was trimmed by 1 base and J by 0 bases, leaving 13 bases between them. This CDR3 contains 17 residues. The chain's CDR3 is CASSLGGVKSSGNTIYF. The CDR3 region has the DNA TGTGCCAGCAGCTTAGGGGGGGTGAAGAGCTCTGGAAACACCATATATTTT.

This clone was seen a few times. The chain has TRBV23-1 and TRBJ1-5, with D perhaps matching TRBD1 (6 bases). TRBV23-1 is an open reading frame whose function is uncertain. The CDR3 has 16 amino acids. V shed 0 bases and J shed 3 bases, with 12 bases lying between them. DNA of the CDR3: TGCGCCAGCAGTCAATCGCTGGGACACCCCAATCAGCCCCAGCATTTT. It translates to CASSQSLGHPNQPQHF.

The gene calls are TRBV19 and TRBJ2-5, with 10 bases aligning to TRBD2. V was clipped by 7 bases and J by 1 base; unmatched bases: 6. CDR3 length equals 15 residues. Germline V lookup: CDR1 LNHDA, CDR2 SQIVND (reference sequence). Here the CDR3 reads CASTSRTSGQETQYF. As DNA, the CDR3 is TGTGCCAGTACCTCCAGGACTAGCGGCCAAGAGACCCAGTACTTC.

For the CDR3, the DNA is TGTGCCAGCAGGGGGGCAGACGCGAACACCGGGGAGCTGTTTTTT. It codes for CASRGADANTGELFF. This chain connects TRBV2 to TRBJ2-2; weak D call: TRBD1 (6 bases). The V gene's germline CDR1 is SNHLY and CDR2 FYNNEI. Trimming took 6 bases from V and 0 from J, leaving 11 bases between them. This CDR3 region has 15 residues.

The rearrangement joins TRBV11-2 to TRBJ2-7; TRBD2 matches at 11 bases. Germline CDR1 SGHAT, CDR2 FQNNGV. This CDR3 has 16 residues. V lost 3 bases, J lost 3 bases, and 7 bases stayed unmatched. In nucleotides, the CDR3 is TGTGCCAGCAGCTTTAGCGGGAGGGCCCCCGGCTACGAGCAGTACTTC. It translates to CASSFSGRAPGYEQYF.

The CDR3 spells CASRDRNRETQYF. CDR3 in DNA: TGTGCCAGCAGGGATCGGAACAGGGAGACCCAGTACTTC. The chain carries TRBV6-5 and TRBJ2-5, with D possibly being TRBD1 (5 bases). The CDR3 is 13 residues long. CDR1 MNHEY and CDR2 SVGAGI come from the germline V gene. Trimming pared 6 bases from V and 5 bases from J, leaving 13 bases between.

This clone was recorded only once. The rearrangement links TRBV18 to TRBJ1-1, with TRBD1 as a possible D gene (6 bases). CDR1 and CDR2 from the germline V gene are KGHSH and LQKENI. Trimming removed 0 bases from V and 1 base from J, with 12 bases in between. CDR3 length: 16 amino acids. CDR3 region: CASSPPIAGANTEAFF. The CDR3 DNA reads as TGTGCCAGCTCACCACCCATCGCAGGGGCGAACACTGAAGCTTTCTTT. Supplemented by reference TRBV18 and TRBJ1-1, the full variable domain reads NAGVMQNPRHLVRRRGQEARLRCSPMKGHSHVYWYRQLPEEGLKFMVYLQKENIIDESGMPKERFSAEFPKEGPSILRIQQVVRGDSAAYFCASSPPIAGANTEAFFGQGTRLTVV.

The J gene is TRBJ2-3, the V gene TRBV7-9; TRBD1 agrees at 7 bases. V was clipped by 5 bases and J by 3 bases; unmatched bases: 11. The CDR3 length is 16 residues. Germline loops: CDR1 SEHNR, CDR2 FQNEAQ (reference sequence). In nucleotides, the CDR3 is TGTGCCAGCAGCCCCCGACAGGGTTCCGTGACAGATACGCAGTATTTT. Its protein is CASSPRQGSVTDTQYF.

This sequence joins TRBV19 and TRBJ2-3; tentatively, D is TRBD2 (6 bases). CDR1 is LNHDA and CDR2 is SQIVND in the germline V gene (reference sequence). The V and J ends lost 6 bases and 4 bases respectively, with 8 bases between them. CDR3 length: 12 amino acids. CDR3 residues: CASRGGADTQYF. CDR3 coding DNA: TGTGCCAGTAGGGGCGGGGCAGATACGCAGTATTTT.

The gene calls are TRBV30 and TRBJ1-4, with a possible D match to TRBD1 (6 bases). CDR3 length: 13 residues. V was trimmed by 3 bases and J by 3 bases, leaving 8 bases between them. The germline V gene encodes CDR1 GTSNPN and CDR2 SVGIG (reference sequence). The CDR3 spells CAWRQGPNEKLFF. The CDR3, as DNA: TGTGCCTGGAGACAGGGCCCTAATGAAAAACTGTTTTTT.

V usage is TRBV6-2 or TRBV6-3 and J usage is TRBJ2-7, with 8 bases fitting TRBD1. Losses at the gene ends were 5 bases for V and 6 bases for J; bases not matched to a gene: 6. Germline CDR1 MNHEY, CDR2 SVGEGT. The CDR3 is 13 residues long. This CDR3 is CASSRQGAREQYF. The CDR3 region has the DNA TGTGCCAGCAGTCGCCAGGGGGCTCGCGAGCAGTACTTC.

V usage is TRBV18 and J usage is TRBJ2-1; TRBD2 matches at 8 bases. The V segment lost 4 bases and the J segment 5 bases; nucleotides outside the gene matches: 4. From germline, CDR1 is KGHSH and CDR2 LQKENI. This CDR3 has 14 residues. For the CDR3, the DNA is TGTGCCAGCTCACTTAGCGGGACCAACAATGAGCAGTTCTTC. This gives the protein CASSLSGTNNEQFF. Combining the CDR3 with reference TRBV18 and TRBJ2-1 gives the whole variable domain NAGVMQNPRHLVRRRGQEARLRCSPMKGHSHVYWYRQLPEEGLKFMVYLQKENIIDESGMPKERFSAEFPKEGPSILRIQQVVRGDSAAYFCASSLSGTNNEQFFGPGTRLTVL.

This chain links TRBV27 with TRBJ2-3, with 8 nucleotides matching TRBD2. Germline-derived CDR1 and CDR2 are MNHEY and SMNVEV (reference sequence). The CDR3 is made up of 17 amino acids. Unmatched junction bases numbered 6, after V lost 1 base and J lost 0 bases. The CDR3 coding sequence is TGTGCCAGCAGTTTATTTGTACAGCGGGGGAGCACAGATACGCAGTATTTT. Its translation is CASSLFVQRGSTDTQYF.

The chain joins TRBV6-1 to TRBJ1-6, with D maybe TRBD1 (5 bases). Looked up from germline, CDR1 is MNHNS and CDR2 is SASEGT. The V end lost 3 bases, the J end lost 10 bases, and 16 bases lay between the germline ends. The CDR3 runs to 15 residues. The CDR3 region has the DNA TGTGCCAGCAGTGAGGGTTGGGGCACTCAGTCACCCCTCCACTTT. Protein: CASSEGWGTQSPLHF.

This clone turned up a few times. The chain combines TRBV19 with TRBJ2-3; D not certain. Germline CDR1 and CDR2: LNHDA and SQIVND (reference sequence). Trimming took off 7 bases at V and 2 bases at J, with 13 bases between the two ends. This CDR3 contains 14 residues. CDR3 sequence (DNA): TGTGCCAGTATTTCTGGGCGAACCACAGATACGCAGTATTTT. It yields the protein CASISGRTTDTQYF. Using reference TRBV19 and TRBJ2-3 for the parts outside the CDR3, the full variable domain is DGGITQSPKYLFRKEGQNVTLSCEQNLNHDAMYWYRQDPGQGLRLIYYSQIVNDFQKGDIAEGYSVSREKKESFPLTVTSAQKNPTAFYLCASISGRTTDTQYFGPGTRLTVL.

The chain has TRBV28 and TRBJ1-3, with D hard to call. Between the trimmed V and J ends, which lost 8 bases and 0 bases, there was a span of 5 bases. This CDR3 contains 12 residues. Germline V CDR1 and CDR2: MDHEN, SYDVKM. The CDR3 bases are TGTGCCAGCTGGGCCTCTGGAAACACCATATATTTT. This gives the protein CASWASGNTIYF.

The chain uses TRBV19 and TRBJ2-7; 8 bases are a match to TRBD2. Germline lookup yields CDR1 LNHDA and CDR2 SQIVND (reference sequence). CDR3 length: 15 residues. V shed 7 bases and J 0 bases; nucleotides not matched to a gene: 8. Here the CDR3 DNA reads TGTGCCAGTAAACTACTAGCGGAATCCTCCTACGAGCAGTACTTC. It encodes CASKLLAESSYEQYF.

The chain joins TRBV3-1 (or the pseudogene TRBV3-2) to TRBJ2-7; TRBD2 matches 7 bases. Germline CDR1 reads LGHDT; CDR2 reads YNNKEL (reference sequence). The CDR3 extends over 13 amino acids. The ends lost 6 bases at V and 5 bases at J; junction bases unmatched: 7. The CDR3: CASRAPGRDEQYF. The CDR3 coding sequence is TGTGCCAGCAGAGCCCCGGGGAGGGACGAGCAGTACTTC.

The chain recombines TRBV6-5 with TRBJ1-1; D is undetermined. The CDR3 runs to 15 residues. Trimming removed 0 bases from V and 2 bases from J, with 10 bases in between. In germline, CDR1 is MNHEY, CDR2 SVGAGI. CDR3 protein: CASSYSSLSNTEAFF. DNA for the CDR3: TGTGCCAGCAGTTACTCGTCCCTAAGCAACACTGAAGCTTTCTTT.

The chain joins TRBV29-1 to TRBJ1-2; 9 bases map to TRBD1. From germline, CDR1 is SQVTM and CDR2 ANQGSEA. CDR3 length equals 13 residues. V was pared by 7 bases and J by 0 bases, with 3 bases of the junction left unmatched. The CDR3 loop reads CSAGTGTNYGYTF. CDR3 nucleotide sequence: TGCAGCGCTGGGACAGGGACTAACTATGGCTACACCTTC.